This T cell receptor (beta chain) was recorded in a study of blood T cell repertoires in COVID-19. In the study overall: Both acute and convalescent COVID-19 samples were obtained from the United States, Italy and Spain. Nucleic acid was either cDNA or gDNA, and it came from T cells, B-cell-depleted T cells, or PBMCs.

In the source study's methods: Nucleated cell counts were estimated from reference gene primer amplification. Profiling relied on immunoSEQ multiplex PCR, and the TCRdb table lists in-frame clones only, not all of them. V and J calls plus clone size are reproduced from that table; the DNA served to infer D and trimming. This repertoire shows some 120,000 clones, more than 75% found once; its top ten account for approximately 3.6%. The clonotype was recovered from a woman in her sixties with acute or convalescent COVID-19. The specimen sequenced was peripheral blood.

The CDR3 protein is CASSPRDRVKNTIYF. CDR3 coding DNA: TGTGCCAGCTCACCTAGGGACAGGGTCAAGAACACCATATATTTT. The V gene is TRBV18, the J gene TRBJ1-3; 9 nucleotides line up with TRBD1. Germline V lookup: CDR1 KGHSH, CDR2 LQKENI. The CDR3 length is 15 residues. V shed 3 bases, J shed 7 bases, and the junction held 7 bases outside the gene matches.